This TCR beta chain was captured in a study of blood T cells in healthy people across ages. The sample providers were healthy Caucasian people from Russia, aged roughly 6 to 90. Then a second PCR, running roughly 7 to 11 cycles, was carried out with a sample-barcoded 5' primer and a J-beta primer mix. Using its own MiXCR run on the 5' RACE reads, TCRdb lists one record per CDR3 protein. The sample includes fewer than 800,000 distinct CDR3 sequences, 45% to 50% of them seen just once. The germline gives CDR1 DFQATT, CDR2 SNEGSKA (reference sequence). Trimming cost V 6 bases and J 2 bases; bases outside gene matches: 6. The CDR3 has 13 residues.

This sequence originates from a woman in her fifties or sixties in good health. V is TRBV20-1 and J is TRBJ2-7, with TRBD1 matching over 8 bases. Sequencing was done on a sample of blood. CDR3 nucleotide sequence: TGCAGTGCCGAAAAACAGGGGGCCTACGAGCAGTACTTC. Its translation is CSAEKQGAYEQYF.